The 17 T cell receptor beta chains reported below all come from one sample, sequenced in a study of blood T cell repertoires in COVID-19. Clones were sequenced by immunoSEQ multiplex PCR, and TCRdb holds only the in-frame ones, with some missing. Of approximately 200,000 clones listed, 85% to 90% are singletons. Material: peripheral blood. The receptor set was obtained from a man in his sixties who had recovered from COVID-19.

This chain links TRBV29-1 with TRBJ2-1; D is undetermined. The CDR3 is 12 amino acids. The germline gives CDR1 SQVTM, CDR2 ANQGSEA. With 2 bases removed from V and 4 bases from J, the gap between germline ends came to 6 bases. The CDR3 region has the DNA TGCAGCGTTGAACCGACTTACAATGAGCAGTTCTTC. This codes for CSVEPTYNEQFF.

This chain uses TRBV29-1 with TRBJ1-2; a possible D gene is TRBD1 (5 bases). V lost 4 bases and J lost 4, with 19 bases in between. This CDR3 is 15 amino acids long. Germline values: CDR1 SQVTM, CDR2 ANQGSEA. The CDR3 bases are TGCAGCGTTGCGACAGTCGACTTGTCTAGCTATGGCTACACCTTC. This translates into CSVATVDLSSYGYTF.

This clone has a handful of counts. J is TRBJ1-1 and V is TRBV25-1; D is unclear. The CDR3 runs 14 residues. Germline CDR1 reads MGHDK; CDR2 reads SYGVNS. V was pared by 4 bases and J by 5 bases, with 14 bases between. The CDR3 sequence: CASSAAGDYTEAFF. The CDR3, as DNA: TGTGCCAGCAGTGCGGCAGGCGATTATACTGAAGCTTTCTTT.

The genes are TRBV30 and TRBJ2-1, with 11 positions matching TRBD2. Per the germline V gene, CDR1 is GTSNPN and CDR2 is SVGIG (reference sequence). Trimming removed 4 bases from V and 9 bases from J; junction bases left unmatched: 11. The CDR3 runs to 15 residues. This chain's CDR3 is CAWITKTSGAAEQFF. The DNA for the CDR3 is TGTGCCTGGATCACAAAGACTAGCGGGGCGGCTGAGCAGTTCTTC.

Here the CDR3 reads CASSLRQGGNTEAFF. The CDR3, as DNA: TGTGCCAGCAGCCTACGACAGGGAGGAAACACTGAAGCTTTCTTT. The chain uses TRBV7-2 and TRBJ1-1, with 7 bases that match TRBD1. The CDR3 runs to 15 residues. V dropped 5 bases and J dropped 2; count of bases not matched to a gene: 8. Germline assignment: CDR1 SGHTA and CDR2 FQGNSA.

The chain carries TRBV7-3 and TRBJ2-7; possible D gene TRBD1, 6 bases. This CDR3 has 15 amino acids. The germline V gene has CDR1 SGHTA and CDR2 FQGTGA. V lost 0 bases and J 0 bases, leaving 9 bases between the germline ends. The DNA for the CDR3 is TGTGCCAGCAGCTTAACAGGGGGTGGCTCCTACGAGCAGTACTTC. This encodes CASSLTGGGSYEQYF.

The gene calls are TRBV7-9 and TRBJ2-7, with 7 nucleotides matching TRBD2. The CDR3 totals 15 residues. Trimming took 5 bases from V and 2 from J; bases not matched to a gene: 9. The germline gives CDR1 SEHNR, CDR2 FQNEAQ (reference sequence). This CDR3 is CASSPAAGLPYEQYF. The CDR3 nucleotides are TGTGCCAGCAGCCCTGCAGCGGGATTGCCCTACGAGCAGTACTTC.

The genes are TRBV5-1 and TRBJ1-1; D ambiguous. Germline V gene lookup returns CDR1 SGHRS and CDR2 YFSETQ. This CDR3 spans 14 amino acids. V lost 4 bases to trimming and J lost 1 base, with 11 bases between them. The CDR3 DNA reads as TGCGCCAGCAGCCGCGGGGAGGGGAACACTGAAGCTTTCTTT. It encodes CASSRGEGNTEAFF.

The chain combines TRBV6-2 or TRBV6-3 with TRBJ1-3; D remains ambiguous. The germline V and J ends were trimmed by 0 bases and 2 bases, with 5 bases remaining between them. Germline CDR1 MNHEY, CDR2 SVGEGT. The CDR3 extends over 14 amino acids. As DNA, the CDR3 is TGTGCCAGCAGTTACTCGACTCCTGGAAACACCATATATTTT. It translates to CASSYSTPGNTIYF.

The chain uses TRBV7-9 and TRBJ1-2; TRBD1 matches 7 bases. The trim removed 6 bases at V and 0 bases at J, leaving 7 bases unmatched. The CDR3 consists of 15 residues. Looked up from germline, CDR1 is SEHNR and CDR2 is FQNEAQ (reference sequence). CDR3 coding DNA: TGTGCCAGCAGTCCCGGACAGGCTACTAACTATGGCTACACCTTC. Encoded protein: CASSPGQATNYGYTF.

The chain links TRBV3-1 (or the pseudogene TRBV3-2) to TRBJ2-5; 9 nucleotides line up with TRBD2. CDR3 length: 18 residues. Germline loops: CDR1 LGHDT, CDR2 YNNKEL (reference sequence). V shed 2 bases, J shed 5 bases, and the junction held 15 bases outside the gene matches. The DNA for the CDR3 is TGTGCCAGCAGCCAAAAAAGGGGGGTAGCGGGGGATCGGGAGACCCAGTACTTC. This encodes CASSQKRGVAGDRETQYF.

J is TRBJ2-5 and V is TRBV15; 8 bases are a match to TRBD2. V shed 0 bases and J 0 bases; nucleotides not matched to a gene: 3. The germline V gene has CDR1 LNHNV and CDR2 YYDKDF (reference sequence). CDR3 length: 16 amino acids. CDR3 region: CATSREVAGNQETQYF. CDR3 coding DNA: TGTGCCACCAGCAGAGAAGTAGCGGGAAACCAAGAGACCCAGTACTTC. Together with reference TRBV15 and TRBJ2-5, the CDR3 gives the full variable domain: DAMVIQNPRYQVTQFGKPVTLSCSQTLNHNVMYWYQQKSSQAPKLLFHYYDKDFNNEADTPDNFQSRRPNTSFCFLDIRSPGLGDTAMYLCATSREVAGNQETQYFGPGTRLLVL.

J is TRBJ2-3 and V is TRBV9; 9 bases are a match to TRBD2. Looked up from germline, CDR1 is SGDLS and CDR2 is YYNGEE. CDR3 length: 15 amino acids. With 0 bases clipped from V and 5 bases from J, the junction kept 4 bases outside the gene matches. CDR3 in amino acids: CASSVGGGALDTQYF. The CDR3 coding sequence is TGTGCCAGCAGCGTAGGCGGGGGGGCCTTAGATACGCAGTATTTT.

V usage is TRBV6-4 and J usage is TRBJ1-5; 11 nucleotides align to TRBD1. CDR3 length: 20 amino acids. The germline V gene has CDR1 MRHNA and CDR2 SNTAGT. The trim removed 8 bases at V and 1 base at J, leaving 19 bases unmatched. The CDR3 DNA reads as TGTGCCAGCGTTAGACCCACCGGGACAGGGGGTCTAGGAAGCAATCAGCCCCAGCATTTT. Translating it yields CASVRPTGTGGLGSNQPQHF.

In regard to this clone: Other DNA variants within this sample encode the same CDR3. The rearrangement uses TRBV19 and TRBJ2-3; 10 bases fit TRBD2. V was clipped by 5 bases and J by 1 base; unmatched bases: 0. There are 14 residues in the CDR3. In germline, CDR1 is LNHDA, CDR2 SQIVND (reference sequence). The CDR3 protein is CASSLAGGTDTQYF. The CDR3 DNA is TGTGCCAGTAGTCTAGCGGGGGGCACAGATACGCAGTATTTT.

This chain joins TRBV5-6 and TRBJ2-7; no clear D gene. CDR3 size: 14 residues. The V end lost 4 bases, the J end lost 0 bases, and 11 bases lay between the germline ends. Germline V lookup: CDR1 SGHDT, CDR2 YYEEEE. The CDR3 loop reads CASSGRLASYEQYF. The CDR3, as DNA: TGTGCCAGCAGCGGAAGACTGGCCTCCTACGAGCAGTACTTC. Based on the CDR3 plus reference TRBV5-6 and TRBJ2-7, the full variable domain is DAGVTQSPTHLIKTRGQQVTLRCSPKSGHDTVSWYQQALGQGPQFIFQYYEEEERQRGNFPDRFSGHQFPNYSSELNVNALLLGDSALYLCASSGRLASYEQYFGPGTRLTVT.

CDR3 DNA sequence: TGTGCCAGCAGGGGGTGGGGGGACAATCAGCCCCAGCATTTT. Amino acids: CASRGWGDNQPQHF. The V gene is TRBV6-5, the J gene TRBJ1-5, with D possibly being TRBD1 (5 bases). Deletions cut 6 bases from V and 3 bases from J, with 12 bases between. CDR1 is MNHEY, CDR2 SVGAGI, per germline. This CDR3 is built from 14 residues.